This TCR beta chain stems from a study of shared clonotypes between healthy human individuals. The donors, healthy adults who were HIV-negative, had experienced no recent acute infections or vaccinations. CDR3 size: 13 residues. The V and J ends lost 8 bases and 2 bases respectively, with 12 bases between them. Germline assignment: CDR1 SGHNT and CDR2 YYREEE (reference sequence). Data came from immunoSEQ multiplex PCR; TCRdb stores just in-frame clones and leaves some out. The sample has nearly 1,000,000 clones; approximately 80% are singletons. This TCR was sampled from a young man in good health. Input material: memory CD4+ T cells sorted from blood. As for subset: CD45RA-negative fraction. This rearrangement joins TRBV5-4 to TRBJ2-3; D is perhaps TRBD1 (5 bases). The CDR3 region has the DNA TGTGCCAGGGACACATACCCCACAGATACGCAGTATTTT. Translated, it gives CARDTYPTDTQYF.